These T cell receptor beta chains were read from a single sample in a study of cytomegalovirus exposure and HLA in healthy donors. TCRdb's table, derived via immunoSEQ multiplex PCR, lists solely in-frame clones and lacks some. The data hold about 57,000 clones, with roughly 84% observed a single time. The sample comprised PBMCs. These receptors were taken from a man in his thirties or forties in good health and CMV-seronegative. The CDR3 runs from the conserved cysteine through the conserved F or W. D genes are given only for firm matches. Rows give clone size only sometimes, using once, few, many, or a class for an expanded clone.

TRBJ1-3	NA	TRBV14	TRBD1	CASSLRQGLNSGNTIYF	TGTGCCAGCAGCCTTAGACAGGGCCTCAACTCTGGAAACACCATATATTTT
TRBJ2-3	NA	TRBV6-6	NA	CASSYFLGQTDTQYF	TGTGCCAGCAGTTATTTCCTCGGACAGACAGATACGCAGTATTTT
TRBJ2-3	NA	TRBV19	NA	CASSVQETDTQYF	TGTGCCAGTAGTGTACAGGAAACAGATACGCAGTATTTT
TRBJ2-1	NA	TRBV5-5	TRBD2	CASFFSGRGTYNEQFF	TGTGCCAGCTTTTTTAGCGGGAGGGGAACCTACAATGAGCAGTTCTTC
TRBJ2-7	NA	TRBV6-5	NA	CASKRLTRGREQYF	TGTGCCAGCAAGAGGCTGACAAGGGGCAGAGAGCAGTACTTC
TRBJ2-2	NA	TRBV7-8	NA	CASSLPGTNTGELFF	TGTGCCAGCAGCTTACCCGGGACGAACACCGGGGAGCTGTTTTTT
TRBJ1-5	NA	TRBV18	NA	CASSPGGRRGNQPQHF	TGTGCCAGCTCACCGGGGGGGCGGCGTGGCAATCAGCCCCAGCATTTT
TRBJ2-7	NA	TRBV7-2	NA	CASSLAESSYEQYF	TGTGCCAGCAGCTTAGCGGAGAGCTCCTACGAGCAGTACTTC
TRBJ2-7	NA	TRBV15	TRBD1	CATSTLPGQGGEQYF	TGTGCCACCAGCACCCTTCCCGGACAGGGGGGCGAGCAGTACTTC
TRBJ1-1	once	TRBV7-2	TRBD1	CASSSGRDRGTEAFF	TGTGCCAGCAGCTCCGGCCGGGACAGGGGAACTGAAGCTTTCTTT
TRBJ2-2	NA	TRBV11-2	TRBD1	CASSKRTGRTNTGELFF	TGTGCCAGCAGCAAACGGACAGGGCGTACGAACACCGGGGAGCTGTTTTTT
TRBJ1-2	once	TRBV6-5	NA	CASSPSTGGYTF	TGTGCCAGCAGTCCATCGACGGGAGGCTACACCTTC
TRBJ2-2	NA	TRBV4-1	NA	CASSFRRDPSNTGELFF	TGCGCCAGCAGCTTCAGGCGGGATCCCTCGAACACCGGGGAGCTGTTTTTT
TRBJ2-1	NA	TRBV5-1	TRBD1	CASSLDRGLYNEQFF	TGCGCCAGCAGCTTGGACAGGGGGCTCTACAATGAGCAGTTCTTC
TRBJ1-2	NA	TRBV5-4	NA	CASSHPREGYGYTF	TGTGCCAGCAGCCACCCGAGGGAGGGCTATGGCTACACCTTC
TRBJ1-1	NA	TRBV27	NA	CASSSPGSDTEAFF	TGTGCCAGCAGTTCCCCAGGGTCCGACACTGAAGCTTTCTTT
TRBJ2-7	NA	TRBV7-2	TRBD1	CASSYRQGSYEQYF	TGTGCCAGCAGTTACCGACAGGGGAGCTACGAGCAGTACTTC